Only a few counts were recorded for the clone carrying this TCR beta chain. Its antigen is still unknown. TCRdb re-called the PCR reads through MiXCR, storing one row per CDR3 protein. The table records approximately 550,000 distinct CDR3 sequences, about 20% of them present only once. This sample is drawn from a study of molecular identifiers for immune sequencing clone quantification. For naive CD8 T cells, sorting used the CD8+CD4-CCR7+CD45RA+ phenotype. Regarding the study as a whole: Over 97% of CMV-specific effector molecules, but under 1% of naive ones, were in clones above 20 copies.

From germline, CDR1 is LGHNA and CDR2 YSLEER. The CDR3 loop spans 15 amino acids. The V end lost 0 bases, the J end lost 7 bases, and 16 bases lay between the germline ends. The chain employs TRBV4-3 and TRBJ2-7, with TRBD2 as a possible D gene (7 bases). What was sequenced was naive CD8+ T cells from blood, with Jurkat cell RNA spiked in. As for subset: FACS-sorted CD8+CD4-CCR7+CD45RA+ naive T cells. The origin of this receptor is a human donor in good health. Some libraries in this study had Jurkat cell RNA spiked in. In nucleotides, the CDR3 is TGCGCCAGCAGCCAAGATAGGGGGGGGAGGGGGGAGCAGTACTTC. It codes for CASSQDRGGRGEQYF.